Following are 26 T cell receptor beta chains from one sample sequenced in a study of cytomegalovirus exposure and HLA in healthy donors. Primers for the PCR totalled 60 Vbeta and 13 Jbeta. Repertoires were generated with immunoSEQ multiplex PCR, while TCRdb's copy carries only in-frame clones and drops some. The repertoire includes about 89,000 clones, about 63% of them detected once, and just under 6.5% sits in the top ten. Sequencing was performed on PBMCs. The source is a woman aged 25 to 39 in good health and CMV-seronegative.

This clone was recorded once. For the CDR3, the DNA is TGTGCCAGCAGGTATGCGCAGGGGGCTAGCACAGATACGCAGTATTTT. Its protein product is CASRYAQGASTDTQYF. The chain joins TRBV7-3 to TRBJ2-3; 8 bases fit TRBD1. From germline, CDR1 is SGHTA and CDR2 FQGTGA. The ends lost 6 bases at V and 0 bases at J; junction bases unmatched: 8. This CDR3 has 16 residues.

J is TRBJ2-7 and V is TRBV18; D gene ambiguous. This CDR3 contains 16 residues. V lost 2 bases and J 0 bases, leaving 14 bases between the germline ends. In germline, CDR1 is KGHSH, CDR2 LQKENI. Here the CDR3 DNA reads TGTGCCAGCTCACCAAATAAGCAGGCTCTCTCCTACGAGCAGTACTTC. This encodes CASSPNKQALSYEQYF.

This clone appeared a single time. The genes are TRBV7-9 and TRBJ2-5; 8 bases map to TRBD2. The CDR3 covers 14 residues. The germline CDR1 and CDR2 sequences are SEHNR and FQNEAQ (reference sequence). J lost 2 bases, V lost 5 bases, and 4 bases had no gene match. The CDR3 nucleotides read TGTGCCAGCAGCAGGTCGGGGGGGCAAGAGACCCAGTACTTC. It is translated as CASSRSGGQETQYF.

The chain has TRBV6-5 and TRBJ2-7, with 8 bases identical to TRBD2. J lost 7 bases, V lost 2 bases, and 10 bases had no gene match. CDR1 is MNHEY, CDR2 SVGAGI, per germline. The CDR3 is made up of 15 amino acids. CDR3 coding DNA: TGTGCCAGCAGTTACGATGGCGGGAGGTCGAGGGAGCAGTACTTC. Translation gives CASSYDGGRSREQYF.

This rearrangement joins TRBV5-1 to TRBJ2-5, with a tentative D call TRBD2 (6 bases). Deletions cut 4 bases from V and 0 bases from J, with 19 bases between. The CDR3 loop spans 17 amino acids. Germline CDR1 and CDR2: SGHRS and YFSETQ. CDR3 sequence reads: CASSPRPGDWYQETQYF. DNA for the CDR3: TGCGCCAGCAGCCCACGGCCGGGGGACTGGTACCAAGAGACCCAGTACTTC.

This chain links TRBV10-1 with TRBJ1-1; D perhaps matches TRBD1 (5 bases). The V gene lost 2 bases and the J gene lost 0 bases, with 7 bases spanning the gap. This CDR3 has 14 amino acids. CDR1 is WNHNN and CDR2 is SYGVQD in the germline V gene (reference sequence). For the CDR3, the DNA is TGCGCCAGCAGTGAGGGCAGGGTGAACACTGAAGCTTTCTTT. It yields the protein CASSEGRVNTEAFF.

V usage is TRBV21-1 and J usage is TRBJ1-2. TRBV21-1 has pseudogene status. The CDR3 loop spans 19 amino acids. The CDR3 loop is CASSKRAPWGETLNYGYTF. Written as DNA, the CDR3 is TGTGCCAGCAGCAAAAGGGCCCCCTGGGGGGAAACCCTTAACTATGGCTACACCTTC.

This rearrangement joins TRBV4-3 to TRBJ1-5; a weak D match, TRBD1 (5 bases). Germline CDR1 reads LGHNA; CDR2 reads YSLEER. The CDR3 loop spans 15 amino acids. V lost 4 bases, J lost 0 bases, and 10 bases lay in between. The CDR3 DNA reads TGCGCCAGCAGCCCCTCCGACAGTAGCAATCAGCCCCAGCATTTT. Translating it yields CASSPSDSSNQPQHF.

CDR3: CASSLKAGGSGDEQFF. The CDR3 DNA follows: TGTGCCAGCAGCTTAAAGGCGGGAGGGTCTGGAGATGAGCAGTTCTTC. The rearrangement links TRBV7-3 to TRBJ2-1; 9 nucleotides match TRBD2. Germline V gene lookup returns CDR1 SGHTA and CDR2 FQGTGA. V gave up 1 base and J gave up 8 bases; unmatched junction bases: 9. The CDR3 is 16 amino acids.

The rearrangement links TRBV28 to TRBJ1-4, with 7 bases lining up with TRBD1. Trimming removed 5 bases from V and 4 bases from J; junction bases left unmatched: 7. The CDR3 is 15 residues long. Per the germline V gene, CDR1 is MDHEN and CDR2 is SYDVKM. The CDR3 here is CASSPRQGSNEKLFF. For the CDR3, the DNA is TGTGCCAGCAGTCCGAGACAGGGTAGTAATGAAAAACTGTTTTTT.

The chain carries TRBV19 and TRBJ2-1; TRBD2 aligns across 13 bases. This CDR3 has 13 amino acids. Unmatched junction bases numbered 3, after V lost 6 bases and J lost 10 bases. Germline V gene data show CDR1 as LNHDA and CDR2 as SQIVND (reference sequence). The CDR3 region is CASSPTSGREQFF. The CDR3 nucleotides read TGTGCCAGTAGCCCGACTAGCGGGAGGGAGCAGTTCTTC.

The chain couples TRBV18 to TRBJ2-2, with 7 bases that match TRBD2. CDR3 length: 15 amino acids. CDR1 and CDR2 from the germline V gene are KGHSH and LQKENI. Trimming took 3 bases from V and 4 from J; bases not matched to a gene: 5. CDR3 sequence reads: CASSPWREPTGELFF. CDR3 nucleotide sequence: TGTGCCAGCTCACCTTGGCGGGAGCCCACCGGGGAGCTGTTTTTT.

The chain links TRBV6-1 to TRBJ1-5; 8 nucleotides agree with TRBD1. The germline V gene encodes CDR1 MNHNS and CDR2 SASEGT. The J segment lost 7 bases and the V segment lost 8 bases, leaving 10 bases of the junction unmatched. CDR3 size: 14 residues. In DNA, the CDR3 is TGTGCCAGCCAAGGACAGGGTAGGCGGCAGCCCCAGCATTTT. Translated, it gives CASQGQGRRQPQHF.

This chain connects TRBV7-6 to TRBJ2-7; TRBD2 matches at 9 bases. The CDR3 loop spans 14 amino acids. Germline assignment: CDR1 SGHVS and CDR2 FNYEAQ. V lost 0 bases to trimming and J lost 6 bases; unmatched junction nucleotides: 3. This CDR3 is CASSLASGSVEQYF. The CDR3 region has the DNA TGTGCCAGCAGCTTAGCTAGCGGGAGTGTCGAGCAGTACTTC. Drawing the rest from reference TRBV7-6 and TRBJ2-7, the complete variable domain is GAGVSQSPRYKVTKRGQDVALRCDPISGHVSLYWYRQALGQGPEFLTYFNYEAQQDKSGLPNDRFSAERPEGSISTLTIQRTEQRDSAMYRCASSLASGSVEQYFGPGTRLTVT.

V and J are TRBV2 and TRBJ2-5; D possibly corresponds to TRBD1 (6 bases). The J call could be wrong; TRBJ2-7 is a better fit for the DNA end. Germline V gene sequence: CDR1 SNHLY, CDR2 FYNNEI. CDR3 size: 13 residues. The DNA of the CDR3 is TGTGCCAGCCAGGGACACTACTCCTACGAGCAGTACTTC. It specifies CASQGHYSYEQYF.

This chain links TRBV28 with TRBJ2-7; D possibly corresponds to TRBD2 (5 bases). The V gene's germline CDR1 is MDHEN and CDR2 SYDVKM. This CDR3 comprises 14 residues. The V gene lost 6 bases and the J gene lost 4 bases, with 16 bases spanning the gap. The CDR3 sequence: CASSPTRGLYEQYF. The CDR3 DNA follows: TGTGCCAGCAGCCCGACTCGGGGATTATACGAGCAGTACTTC.

The V call is TRBV27, the J call TRBJ1-1; 7 bases align to TRBD1. Germline CDR1 is MNHEY and CDR2 is SMNVEV (reference sequence). Trimming cost V 5 bases and J 5 bases; bases outside gene matches: 8. CDR3 length: 14 residues. CDR3 coding DNA: TGTGCCAGCAGTCTACAGGGGACGCGAACTGAAGCTTTCTTT. Its translation: CASSLQGTRTEAFF.

The genes are TRBV19 and TRBJ2-3; 9 positions agree with TRBD2. The CDR3 consists of 15 residues. The germline V gene has CDR1 LNHDA and CDR2 SQIVND (reference sequence). The ends lost 6 bases at V and 5 bases at J; junction bases unmatched: 9. The CDR3 is CASRALRGGRDTQYF. For the CDR3, the DNA is TGTGCCAGTAGGGCCCTGCGGGGGGGCAGAGATACGCAGTATTTT.

The chain has TRBV5-8 and TRBJ2-3, with 13 bases identical to TRBD2. Germline-derived CDR1 and CDR2 are SGHTS and YDEGEE. This CDR3 is built from 16 residues. Losses at the gene ends were 4 bases for V and 7 bases for J; bases not matched to a gene: 9. The CDR3 spells CASSTLLGLAGNTQYF. In nucleotides, the CDR3 is TGTGCCAGCAGCACTCTCCTGGGACTAGCGGGGAATACGCAGTATTTT.

This clone was seen once. The chain carries TRBV27 and TRBJ1-5; TRBD1 is a possible D gene (5 bases). Germline V CDR1 and CDR2: MNHEY, SMNVEV (reference sequence). Between the trimmed V and J ends, which lost 3 bases and 7 bases, there was a span of 10 bases. This CDR3 is built from 13 residues. The CDR3 is CASSFGARQPQHF. In DNA form, the CDR3 reads TGTGCCAGCAGTTTTGGGGCTCGGCAGCCCCAGCATTTT.

V and J are TRBV29-1 and TRBJ1-2, with D perhaps TRBD1 (6 bases). The germline V and J ends were trimmed by 5 bases and 4 bases, with 8 bases remaining between them. The CDR3 runs 11 residues. CDR1 is SQVTM, CDR2 ANQGSEA, per germline. CDR3 sequence: CSVIQGYGYTF. CDR3 DNA sequence: TGCAGCGTTATACAGGGCTATGGCTACACCTTC. The variable domain in full, completed from reference TRBV29-1 and TRBJ1-2, reads SAVISQKPSRDICQRGTSLTIQCQVDSQVTMMFWYRQQPGQSLTLIATANQGSEATYESGFVIDKFPISRPNLTFSTLTVSNMSPEDSSIYLCSVIQGYGYTFGSGTRLTVV.

The chain combines TRBV10-3 with TRBJ2-3; D is possibly TRBD2 (5 bases). V lost 2 bases, J lost 2 bases, and 8 bases lay in between. The germline gives CDR1 ENHRY, CDR2 SYGVKD. This CDR3 comprises 14 residues. CDR3 DNA sequence: TGTGCCATCAGTGAGGGGCGGGCCACAGATACGCAGTATTTT. Protein: CAISEGRATDTQYF.

The chain carries TRBV28 and TRBJ2-3, with D maybe TRBD1 (6 bases). V was trimmed by 11 bases and J by 4 bases, leaving 16 bases between them. This CDR3 comprises 13 residues. CDR1 is MDHEN and CDR2 is SYDVKM in the germline V gene. CDR3 loop: CALDSGTSDTQYF. CDR3 DNA sequence: TGTGCCCTAGACTCGGGGACATCAGATACGCAGTATTTT.

This clone was detected a few times. This rearrangement joins TRBV27 to TRBJ1-1, with TRBD1 matching 9 bases. Losses at the gene ends were 4 bases for V and 1 base for J; bases not matched to a gene: 4. Germline assignment: CDR1 MNHEY and CDR2 SMNVEV (reference sequence). The CDR3 is made up of 15 amino acids. The CDR3, as DNA: TGTGCCAGCAGTTCACAGGGGGCAGGGAACACTGAAGCTTTCTTT. Its protein is CASSSQGAGNTEAFF.

This clone has more than one count but fewer than ten. J is TRBJ1-2 and V is TRBV4-2; 8 positions match TRBD1. CDR1 and CDR2 (germline): LGHNA, YNFKEQ. With 1 base clipped from V and 8 bases from J, the junction kept 6 bases outside the gene matches. The CDR3 is 14 residues long. This CDR3 is CASSQGQGAEGYTF. The CDR3 DNA follows: TGTGCCAGCAGCCAAGGGCAGGGGGCCGAAGGCTACACCTTC.

This sequence joins TRBV27 and TRBJ1-1; D is unclear. Germline assignment: CDR1 MNHEY and CDR2 SMNVEV (reference sequence). The V gene lost 2 bases and the J gene lost 2 bases, with 12 bases spanning the gap. This CDR3 contains 15 residues. The chain's CDR3 is CASSLGVTANTEAFF. CDR3 bases: TGTGCCAGCAGTTTAGGTGTGACTGCAAACACTGAAGCTTTCTTT.